The 13 T cell receptor beta chains in this list originate from one sample, sequenced in a study of cytomegalovirus exposure and HLA in healthy donors. With 60 Vbeta and 13 Jbeta primers, the PCR was carried out. Only in-frame clones appear in the TCRdb table, and some are missing; sequencing was by immunoSEQ multiplex PCR. The record lists more than 100,000 clones, of which the ten most abundant hold under 2%. Sequencing input: PBMCs. Receptors originate from a woman between 40 and 50 years old in good health and CMV-seronegative.

This chain joins TRBV5-1 and TRBJ2-1, with 10 bases identical to TRBD2. Trimming cost V 0 bases and J 8 bases; bases outside gene matches: 14. This CDR3 spans 18 amino acids. Germline V lookup: CDR1 SGHRS, CDR2 YFSETQ. CDR3 nucleotide sequence: TGCGCCAGCAGCTTGGCCACCTTAAGCGGGGGGGCCCTCGATGAGCAGTTCTTC. It translates to CASSLATLSGGALDEQFF.

The chain combines TRBV5-6 with TRBJ2-7, with TRBD2 as a possible D gene (5 bases). V dropped 4 bases and J dropped 5 bases, with 13 bases sitting between them. The CDR3 is 13 amino acids. CDR1 is SGHDT and CDR2 is YYEEEE in the germline V gene. CDR3 protein: CASSLTGRNEQYV. The CDR3 bases are TGTGCCAGCAGCCTGACGGGAAGGAACGAGCAGTACGTC.

This chain connects TRBV27 to TRBJ2-1; 9 bases map to TRBD2. This CDR3 is 20 amino acids long. CDR1 is MNHEY, CDR2 SMNVEV, per germline (reference sequence). V gave up 5 bases and J gave up 4 bases; unmatched junction bases: 21. The CDR3 loop reads CASSRFPRAGGPNGYNEQFF. The CDR3 nucleotides read TGTGCCAGCAGTAGATTCCCCCGGGCGGGGGGGCCAAACGGGTACAATGAGCAGTTCTTC.

V and J are TRBV7-2 and TRBJ2-4, with 7 nucleotides matching TRBD2. Trimming at V came to 4 bases and at J to 7 bases, leaving 4 bases not matched to a gene. The CDR3 consists of 13 residues. Per the germline V gene, CDR1 is SGHTA and CDR2 is FQGNSA. The CDR3 protein is CASSSRGENIQYF. CDR3 nucleotides: TGTGCCAGCAGCTCACGGGGGGAGAACATTCAGTACTTC.

J is TRBJ2-7 and V is TRBV19, with TRBD1 matching over 9 bases. V lost 3 bases to trimming and J lost 3 bases; unmatched junction nucleotides: 6. CDR3 length: 15 residues. Germline V gene lookup returns CDR1 LNHDA and CDR2 SQIVND (reference sequence). The CDR3 spells CASSIPLGQGYEQYF. In nucleotides, the CDR3 is TGTGCCAGTAGTATTCCCCTGGGACAGGGCTACGAGCAGTACTTC.

The chain has TRBV11-3 and TRBJ2-1, with a possible D match to TRBD1 (6 bases). Germline CDR1 SGHNT, CDR2 YENEEA. Trimming removed 0 bases at V and 6 bases at J, with 15 bases between. The CDR3 has 16 amino acids. CDR3 in DNA: TGTGCCAGCAGCTTAGAGAAGGGGGTTTTCAGCAATGAGCAGTTCTTC. Translation: CASSLEKGVFSNEQFF. Full variable domain (missing parts from reference TRBV11-3 and TRBJ2-1): EAGVVQSPRYKIIEKKQPVAFWCNPISGHNTLYWYLQNLGQGPELLIRYENEEAVDDSQLPKDRFSAERLKGVDSTLKIQPAELGDSAVYLCASSLEKGVFSNEQFFGPGTRLTVL.

This chain uses TRBV10-3 with TRBJ2-5; possibly TRBD1 for D (7 bases). The CDR3 runs to 15 residues. V lost 3 bases and J lost 0, with 11 bases in between. Germline-derived CDR1 and CDR2 are ENHRY and SYGVKD. The CDR3 loop is CAISDQGGNQETQYF. In DNA form, the CDR3 reads TGTGCCATCAGTGACCAGGGGGGAAACCAAGAGACCCAGTACTTC.

The chain is built from TRBV18 and TRBJ2-3; D might be TRBD2 (7 bases). Trimming removed 1 base at V and 2 bases at J, with 19 bases between. The germline CDR1 and CDR2 sequences are KGHSH and LQKENI. The CDR3 has 18 amino acids. As DNA, the CDR3 is TGTGCCAGCTCACCACTCCCCGCGGGGGCGCCTTACACAGATACGCAGTATTTT. Translation gives CASSPLPAGAPYTDTQYF.

V gene TRBV19 combines with J gene TRBJ1-5, with D unclear. V was clipped by 7 bases and J by 7 bases, with 20 bases between them. CDR1 is LNHDA, CDR2 SQIVND, per germline (reference sequence). This CDR3 has 15 residues. The CDR3 DNA is TGTGCCAGTAACACCGGACTGGCCGCGGTCCAGCCCCAGCATTTT. Its translation is CASNTGLAAVQPQHF.

The CDR3 spells CASSMGMNTEAFF. The CDR3, as DNA: TGTGCCAGTAGCATGGGCATGAACACTGAAGCTTTCTTT. This chain links TRBV19 with TRBJ1-1; unclear D gene. The V and J ends lost 6 bases and 0 bases respectively, with 8 bases between them. This CDR3 contains 13 residues. CDR1 and CDR2 from the germline V gene are LNHDA and SQIVND (reference sequence).

V is TRBV7-9 and J is TRBJ1-5, with unresolved D. This CDR3 is built from 14 residues. Trimming took off 4 bases at V and 7 bases at J, with 14 bases between the two ends. Germline values: CDR1 SEHNR, CDR2 FQNEAQ (reference sequence). The CDR3 sequence: CASSSLLTGQPQHF. Here the CDR3 DNA reads TGTGCCAGCAGCTCCCTACTCACGGGGCAGCCCCAGCATTTT. The full variable domain, its missing parts supplied by reference TRBV7-9 and TRBJ1-5, is DTGVSQNPRHKITKRGQNVTFRCDPISEHNRLYWYRQTLGQGPEFLTYFQNEAQLEKSRLLSDRFSAERPKGSFSTLEIQRTEQGDSAMYLCASSSLLTGQPQHFGDGTRLSIL.

This chain connects TRBV19 to TRBJ2-3, with TRBD1 identical over 10 bases. The V segment lost 2 bases and the J segment 4 bases; nucleotides outside the gene matches: 6. The CDR3 is made up of 16 amino acids. Germline V CDR1 and CDR2: LNHDA, SQIVND (reference sequence). The CDR3 loop reads CASSIYGQGDPDTQYF. The CDR3 bases are TGTGCCAGTAGTATATACGGACAGGGGGACCCAGATACGCAGTATTTT.

This chain joins TRBV6-6 and TRBJ1-5; 9 nucleotides align to TRBD1. The CDR3 is 13 residues long. The V and J ends lost 6 bases and 4 bases, in that order; junction bases with no gene match: 1. Germline V gene lookup returns CDR1 MNHNY and CDR2 SVGAGI (reference sequence). Here the CDR3 reads CASRGQGNQPQHF. The DNA for the CDR3 is TGTGCCAGCAGGGGACAGGGAAATCAGCCCCAGCATTTT.